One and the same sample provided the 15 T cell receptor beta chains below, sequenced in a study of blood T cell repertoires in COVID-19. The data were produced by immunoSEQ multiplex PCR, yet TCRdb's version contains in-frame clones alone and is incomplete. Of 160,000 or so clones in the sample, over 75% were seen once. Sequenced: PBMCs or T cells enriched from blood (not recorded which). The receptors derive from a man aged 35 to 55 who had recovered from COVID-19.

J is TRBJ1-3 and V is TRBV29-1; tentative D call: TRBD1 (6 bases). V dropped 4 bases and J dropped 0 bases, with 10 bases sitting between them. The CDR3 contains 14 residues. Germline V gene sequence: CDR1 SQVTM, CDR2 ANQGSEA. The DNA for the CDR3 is TGCAGCGTTGGACAGGCATTCTCTGGAAACACCATATATTTT. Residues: CSVGQAFSGNTIYF.

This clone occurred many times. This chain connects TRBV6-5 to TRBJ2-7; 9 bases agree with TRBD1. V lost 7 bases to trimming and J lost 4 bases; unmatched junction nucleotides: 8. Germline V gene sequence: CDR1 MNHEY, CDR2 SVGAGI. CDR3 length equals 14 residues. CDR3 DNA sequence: TGTGCCAGCACCTCGGGACAGGGAGGATACGAGCAGTACTTC. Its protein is CASTSGQGGYEQYF.

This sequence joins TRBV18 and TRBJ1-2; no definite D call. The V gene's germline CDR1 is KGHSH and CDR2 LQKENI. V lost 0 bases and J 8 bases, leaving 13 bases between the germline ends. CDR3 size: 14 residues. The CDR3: CASSPPSQARGYTF. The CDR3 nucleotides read TGTGCCAGCTCACCACCAAGTCAGGCCCGCGGCTACACCTTC.

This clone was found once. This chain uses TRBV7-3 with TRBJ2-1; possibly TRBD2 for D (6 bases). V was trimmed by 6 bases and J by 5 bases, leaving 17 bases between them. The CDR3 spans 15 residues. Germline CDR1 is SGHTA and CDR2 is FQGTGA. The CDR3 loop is CASSAGRGTNNEQFF. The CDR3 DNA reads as TGTGCCAGCAGTGCGGGGCGGGGTACAAACAATGAGCAGTTCTTC.

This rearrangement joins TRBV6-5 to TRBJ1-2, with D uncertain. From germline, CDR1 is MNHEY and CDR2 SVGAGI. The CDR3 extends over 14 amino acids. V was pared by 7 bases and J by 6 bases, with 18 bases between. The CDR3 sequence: CASNLPGVENGYTF. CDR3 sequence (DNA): TGTGCCAGCAACTTGCCGGGAGTAGAGAATGGCTACACCTTC.

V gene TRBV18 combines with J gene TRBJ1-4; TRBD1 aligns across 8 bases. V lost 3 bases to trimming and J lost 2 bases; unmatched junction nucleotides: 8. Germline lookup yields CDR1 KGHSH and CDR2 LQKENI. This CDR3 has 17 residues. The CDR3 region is CASSPQDRVITNEKLFF. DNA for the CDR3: TGTGCCAGCTCACCGCAGGACAGGGTCATTACTAATGAAAAACTGTTTTTT.

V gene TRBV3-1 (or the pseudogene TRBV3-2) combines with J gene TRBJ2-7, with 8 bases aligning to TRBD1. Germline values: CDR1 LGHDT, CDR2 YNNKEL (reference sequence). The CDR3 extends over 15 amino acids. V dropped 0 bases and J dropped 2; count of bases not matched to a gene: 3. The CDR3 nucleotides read TGTGCCAGCAGCCAAGACGCGACAGGGGCCTACGAGCAGTACGTC. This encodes CASSQDATGAYEQYV.

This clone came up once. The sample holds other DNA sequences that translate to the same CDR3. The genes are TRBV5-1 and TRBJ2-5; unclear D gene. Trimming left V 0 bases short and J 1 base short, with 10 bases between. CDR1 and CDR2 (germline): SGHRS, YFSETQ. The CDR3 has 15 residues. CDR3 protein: CASSLGGSAQETQYF. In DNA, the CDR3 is TGCGCCAGCAGCTTGGGCGGCTCAGCCCAAGAGACCCAGTACTTC. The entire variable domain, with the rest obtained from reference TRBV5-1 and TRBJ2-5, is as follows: KAGVTQTPRYLIKTRGQQVTLSCSPISGHRSVSWYQQTPGQGLQFLFEYFSETQRNKGNFPGRFSGRQFSNSRSEMNVSTLELGDSALYLCASSLGGSAQETQYFGPGTRLLVL.

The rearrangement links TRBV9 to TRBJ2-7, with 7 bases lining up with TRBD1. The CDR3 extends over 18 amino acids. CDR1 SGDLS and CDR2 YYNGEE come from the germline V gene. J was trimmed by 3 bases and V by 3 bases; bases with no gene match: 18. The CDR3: CASSGRDSEPESDYEQYV. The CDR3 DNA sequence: TGTGCCAGCAGCGGCCGGGACAGCGAGCCAGAGTCGGACTACGAGCAGTACGTC.

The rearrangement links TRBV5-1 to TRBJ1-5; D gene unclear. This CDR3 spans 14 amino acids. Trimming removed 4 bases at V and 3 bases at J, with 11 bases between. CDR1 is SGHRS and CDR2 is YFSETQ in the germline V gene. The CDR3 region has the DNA TGCGCCAGCAGCCCGGAGGGTTCCAATCAGCCCCAGCATTTT. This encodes CASSPEGSNQPQHF.

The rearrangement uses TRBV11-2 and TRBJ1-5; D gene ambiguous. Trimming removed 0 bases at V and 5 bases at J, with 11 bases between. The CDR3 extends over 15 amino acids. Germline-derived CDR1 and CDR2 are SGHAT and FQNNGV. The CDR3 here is CASSLDRAADQPQHF. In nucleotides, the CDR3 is TGTGCCAGCAGCTTAGATCGTGCGGCCGATCAGCCCCAGCATTTT.

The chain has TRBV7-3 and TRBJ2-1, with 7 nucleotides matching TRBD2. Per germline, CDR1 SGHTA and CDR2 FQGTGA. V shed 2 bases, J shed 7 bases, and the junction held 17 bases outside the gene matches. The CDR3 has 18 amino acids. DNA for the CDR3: TGTGCCAGCAGCTTAGACCCATGGGGCGGGGGACCTTGGAATGAGCAGTTCTTC. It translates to CASSLDPWGGGPWNEQFF.

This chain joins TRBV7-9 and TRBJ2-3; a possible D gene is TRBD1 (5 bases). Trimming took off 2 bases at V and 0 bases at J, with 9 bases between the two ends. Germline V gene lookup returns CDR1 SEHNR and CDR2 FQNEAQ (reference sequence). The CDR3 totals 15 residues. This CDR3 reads CASSLTGDSTDTQYF. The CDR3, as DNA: TGTGCCAGCAGCTTAACAGGAGATAGCACAGATACGCAGTATTTT.

The CDR3 spells CASRYGQYTEAFF. The CDR3 nucleotides are TGTGCCAGCAGATATGGACAGTACACTGAAGCTTTCTTT. This chain links TRBV7-8 with TRBJ1-1; D is perhaps TRBD1 (6 bases). Germline lookup yields CDR1 SGHVS and CDR2 FQNEAQ. This CDR3 contains 13 residues. V shed 6 bases and J shed 3 bases, with 11 bases lying between them.

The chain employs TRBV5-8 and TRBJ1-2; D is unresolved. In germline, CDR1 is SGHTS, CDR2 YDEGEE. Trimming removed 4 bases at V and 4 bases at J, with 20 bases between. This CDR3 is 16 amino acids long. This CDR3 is CASSPSGGLTTYGYTF. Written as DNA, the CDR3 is TGTGCCAGCAGCCCCTCAGGAGGGCTTACTACCTATGGCTACACCTTC.